The 10 T cell receptor beta chains below were found in one sample sequenced in a study of T-cell memory formation after mild COVID-19. TCRdb called the 5' RACE reads again in MiXCR, with one record for every CDR3 protein. The sample consists of about 390,000 distinct CDR3 sequences, about 17% of them appearing once. The sequencing sample was made of PBMCs or a T cell subset sorted from them (not recorded which). The receptors here all came from a man aged 18 to 35 who had mild COVID-19 (a few samples of this study predate the infection). Cell type and time point are not known.

The chain carries TRBV7-9 and TRBJ2-2; either TRBD1 or TRBD2 may fit D (5 bases each). The CDR3 is 15 residues long. V shed 4 bases and J shed 0 bases, with 9 bases lying between them. In germline, CDR1 is SEHNR, CDR2 FQNEAQ (reference sequence). In DNA form, the CDR3 reads TGTGCCAGCAGCTCCCGGGACGCGAACACCGGGGAGCTGTTTTTT. Translated, it gives CASSSRDANTGELFF.

This clonotype was counted ten times or more. V gene TRBV27 combines with J gene TRBJ2-7, with D possibly matching TRBD2 (5 bases). CDR1 is MNHEY and CDR2 is SMNVEV in the germline V gene (reference sequence). The V gene lost 6 bases and the J gene lost 2 bases, with 11 bases spanning the gap. This CDR3 spans 13 amino acids. The CDR3 nucleotides read TGTGCCAGCAGCTTACGGGGTACCTACGAGCAGTACTTC. Its translation: CASSLRGTYEQYF.

This clonotype has a count of ten or more. The V gene is TRBV6-2 or TRBV6-3, the J gene TRBJ1-5, with D uncertain. Per germline, CDR1 MNHEY and CDR2 SVGEGT. Trimming stripped 5 bases from V and 2 bases from J, with 10 bases between. The CDR3 sequence is 14 residues long. The CDR3 sequence: CASSGSIGNQPQHF. CDR3 DNA sequence: TGTGCCAGCAGTGGTTCAATAGGCAATCAGCCCCAGCATTTT.

CDR3 nucleotide sequence: TGTGCCAGCAGCTCCACCGACAGGGCTTACGAGCAGTACTTC. Amino acids: CASSSTDRAYEQYF. The V call is TRBV7-6, the J call TRBJ2-7; TRBD1 matches at 7 bases. Trimming cost V 4 bases and J 4 bases; bases outside gene matches: 7. This CDR3 contains 14 residues. CDR1 is SGHVS and CDR2 is FNYEAQ in the germline V gene.

This chain links TRBV4-3 with TRBJ2-3; D is ambiguous. The germline V and J ends were trimmed by 0 bases and 2 bases, with 9 bases remaining between them. The CDR3 covers 15 residues. Germline V gives CDR1 LGHNA, CDR2 YSLEER. The CDR3: CASSQDREATDTQYF. CDR3 DNA: TGCGCCAGCAGCCAAGATCGAGAAGCCACAGATACGCAGTATTTT.

The chain uses TRBV7-2 and TRBJ2-3; TRBD2 might be the D (6 bases). The germline CDR1 and CDR2 sequences are SGHTA and FQGNSA. Trimming removed 6 bases at V and 1 base at J, with 11 bases between. This CDR3 is 14 amino acids long. The CDR3 DNA sequence: TGTGCCAGCAGTCGCGTAGCGGGCACAGATACGCAGTATTTT. Translation: CASSRVAGTDTQYF.

This clonotype has just a few counts. Here the CDR3 reads CATLDRAYEQYF. The CDR3 region has the DNA TGCGCCACCCTGGACAGAGCCTACGAGCAGTACTTC. V usage is TRBV10-2 and J usage is TRBJ2-7; D perhaps matches TRBD1 (6 bases). V lost 10 bases and J lost 2, with 12 bases in between. The CDR3 is 12 amino acids. The germline gives CDR1 WSHSY, CDR2 SAAADI.

Here the CDR3 DNA reads TGCGCCAGCAGCTTTGGGGGCATCCCTTCAAACACCATATATTTT. Translating it yields CASSFGGIPSNTIYF. The rearrangement uses TRBV5-1 and TRBJ1-3, with D possibly being TRBD1 (6 bases). CDR3 length equals 15 residues. V was trimmed by 2 bases and J by 6 bases, leaving 15 bases between them. Germline V gene lookup returns CDR1 SGHRS and CDR2 YFSETQ. Full variable domain (missing parts from reference TRBV5-1 and TRBJ1-3): KAGVTQTPRYLIKTRGQQVTLSCSPISGHRSVSWYQQTPGQGLQFLFEYFSETQRNKGNFPGRFSGRQFSNSRSEMNVSTLELGDSALYLCASSFGGIPSNTIYFGEGSWLTVV.

The genes are TRBV7-2 and TRBJ2-5; TRBD2 might be the D (5 bases). The CDR3 totals 13 residues. Looked up from germline, CDR1 is SGHTA and CDR2 is FQGNSA. Trimming left V 2 bases short and J 7 bases short, with 11 bases between. This CDR3 reads CASSLIWSGTQYF. The DNA of the CDR3 is TGTGCCAGCAGCTTAATATGGAGCGGGACCCAGTACTTC.

This chain connects TRBV7-9 to TRBJ1-2; D unresolved. Between the trimmed V and J ends, which lost 11 bases and 2 bases, there was a span of 12 bases. CDR1 and CDR2 from the germline V gene are SEHNR and FQNEAQ (reference sequence). The CDR3 sequence is 12 residues long. In nucleotides, the CDR3 is TGTGCCTTCGGCGTCAGCAACTATGGCTACACCTTC. Translated, it gives CAFGVSNYGYTF.